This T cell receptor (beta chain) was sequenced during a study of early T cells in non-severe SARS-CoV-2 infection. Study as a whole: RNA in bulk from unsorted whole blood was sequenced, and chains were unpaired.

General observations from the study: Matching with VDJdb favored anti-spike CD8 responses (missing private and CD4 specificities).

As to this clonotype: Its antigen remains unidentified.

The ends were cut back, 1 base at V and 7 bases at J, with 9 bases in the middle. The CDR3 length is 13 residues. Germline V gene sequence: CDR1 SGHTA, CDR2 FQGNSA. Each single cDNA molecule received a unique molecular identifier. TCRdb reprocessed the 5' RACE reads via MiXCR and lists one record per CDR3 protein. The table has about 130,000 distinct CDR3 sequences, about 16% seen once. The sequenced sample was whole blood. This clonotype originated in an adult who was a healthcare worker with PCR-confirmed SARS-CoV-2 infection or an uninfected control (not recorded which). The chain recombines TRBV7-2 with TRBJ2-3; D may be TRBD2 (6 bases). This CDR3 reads CASSLVAGHTQYF. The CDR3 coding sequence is TGTGCCAGCAGCTTAGTCGCGGGACATACGCAGTATTTT.